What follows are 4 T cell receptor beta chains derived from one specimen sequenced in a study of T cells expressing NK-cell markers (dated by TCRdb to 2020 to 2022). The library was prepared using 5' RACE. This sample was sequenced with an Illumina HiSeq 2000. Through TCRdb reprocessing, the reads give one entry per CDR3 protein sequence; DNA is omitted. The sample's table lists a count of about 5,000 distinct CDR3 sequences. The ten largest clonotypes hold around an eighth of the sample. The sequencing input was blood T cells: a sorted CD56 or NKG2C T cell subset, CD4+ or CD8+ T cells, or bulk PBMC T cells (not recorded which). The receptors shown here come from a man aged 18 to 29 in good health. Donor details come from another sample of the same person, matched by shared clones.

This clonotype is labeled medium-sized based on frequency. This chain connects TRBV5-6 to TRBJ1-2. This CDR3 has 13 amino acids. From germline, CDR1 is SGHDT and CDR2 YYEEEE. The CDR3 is CASSYGKNYGYTF.

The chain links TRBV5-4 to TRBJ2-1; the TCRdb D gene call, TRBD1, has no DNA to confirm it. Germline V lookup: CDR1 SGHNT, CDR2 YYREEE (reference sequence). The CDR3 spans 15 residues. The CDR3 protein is CASSDGGLLGRMAFF.

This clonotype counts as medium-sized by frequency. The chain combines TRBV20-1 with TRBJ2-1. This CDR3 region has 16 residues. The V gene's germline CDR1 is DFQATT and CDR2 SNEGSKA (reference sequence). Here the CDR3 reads CSAATVLNSPDNEQFF.

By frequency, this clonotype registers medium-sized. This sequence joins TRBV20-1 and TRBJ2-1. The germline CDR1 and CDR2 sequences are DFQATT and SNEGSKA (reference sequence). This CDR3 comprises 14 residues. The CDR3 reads CSARKGEAINEQFF.